Sequencing of this T cell receptor beta chain was carried out in a study of T cell changes during pregnancy in multiple sclerosis. Clones were read by immunoSEQ multiplex PCR, and TCRdb kept only the in-frame ones, dropping some. The top ten clones hold roughly 1.2% of a sample with about 42,000 clones, 88% of them seen once. This CDR3 region has 15 residues. After removal of 4 bases from V and 4 bases from J, the junction contained 8 bases not matched to a gene. CDR1 is WSHSY and CDR2 is SAAADI in the germline V gene. J is TRBJ2-7 and V is TRBV10-2; 9 nucleotides line up with TRBD2. Sequenced here: CD4+ T cells from peripheral blood mononuclear cells, sampled in the second trimester of pregnancy. This receptor was identified in a female donor with multiple sclerosis, enrolled in a pregnancy study. CDR3 sequence: CASSVPGLATYEQYF. The CDR3 DNA follows: TGCGCCAGCAGTGTCCCGGGACTAGCAACGTACGAGCAGTACTTC.